One and the same sample provided the 17 T cell receptor beta chains below, sequenced in a study of blood T cells in healthy people across ages. Primers used in a second PCR of about 6 to 11 cycles were a sample-barcoded 5' primer and a J-beta primer mix. TCRdb itself ran the 5' RACE reads through MiXCR, one entry per CDR3 protein. The sample yields around 320,000 distinct CDR3 sequences, around 30% seen once. The sample taken for sequencing was blood. All receptors derive from a woman aged 70-85 years in good health.

This chain joins TRBV2 and TRBJ2-2; D not certain. The germline V gene has CDR1 SNHLY and CDR2 FYNNEI. Trimming left V 4 bases short and J 7 bases short, with 7 bases between. CDR3 length equals 12 residues. CDR3 DNA: TGTGCCAGCAGTGCTGATGGCGGGGAGCTGTTTTTT. Translation gives CASSADGGELFF.

This clonotype was counted between two and nine times. The chain has TRBV27 and TRBJ2-1; 9 bases match TRBD2. The CDR3 has 13 amino acids. The V segment lost 8 bases and the J segment 6 bases; nucleotides outside the gene matches: 5. From germline, CDR1 is MNHEY and CDR2 SMNVEV (reference sequence). In nucleotides, the CDR3 is TGTGCCAGCGGCTGGACTAGCGTCAATGAGCAGTTCTTC. Translation: CASGWTSVNEQFF.

The J gene is TRBJ1-5, the V gene TRBV12-3 or TRBV12-4, with D possibly TRBD1 on 6 matching bases. V gave up 6 bases and J gave up 5 bases, with 8 bases separating them. The length of the CDR3 is 12 residues. The CDR3 region has the DNA TGTGCCAGCAGCAGGGGAGATCAGCCCCAGCATTTT. Residues: CASSRGDQPQHF.

This clonotype has a handful of counts. The V and J genes are TRBV20-1 and TRBJ2-1; 10 bases are shared with TRBD2. V was clipped by 6 bases and J by 6 bases; unmatched bases: 11. The V gene's germline CDR1 is DFQATT and CDR2 SNEGSKA (reference sequence). The length of the CDR3 is 15 residues. DNA for the CDR3: TGCAGTGCCAATGATCGGGCTAGCGGGAGCAATGAGCAGTTCTTC. Translation: CSANDRASGSNEQFF.

The V and J genes are TRBV7-8 and TRBJ2-7; 9 nucleotides agree with TRBD1. V dropped 5 bases and J dropped 8; count of bases not matched to a gene: 10. The CDR3 totals 14 residues. CDR1 is SGHVS, CDR2 FQNEAQ, per germline. CDR3 in DNA: TGTGCCAGCAGCCCCACAGGGGGCGAGTCCCAGCAGTACTTC. Translated: CASSPTGGESQQYF.

The chain recombines TRBV28 with TRBJ2-4; TRBD2 aligns across 15 bases. Germline V gene data show CDR1 as MDHEN and CDR2 as SYDVKM. The CDR3 spans 16 residues. The junction had 8 bases not matched to a gene; V was cut back by 5 bases and J by 9 bases. CDR3 region: CASSPSGTSGGLIQYF. Written as DNA, the CDR3 is TGTGCCAGCAGTCCTTCCGGGACTAGCGGGGGGCTCATTCAGTACTTC. Variable domain in full (rest from reference TRBV28 and TRBJ2-4): DVKVTQSSRYLVKRTGEKVFLECVQDMDHENMFWYRQDPGLGLRLIYFSYDVKMKEKGDIPEGYSVSREKKERFSLILESASTNQTSMYLCASSPSGTSGGLIQYFGAGTRLSVL.

The chain recombines TRBV21-1 with TRBJ2-7; the D call in the table, TRBD2, was not verified against the DNA. TRBV21-1 is a documented pseudogene. The CDR3 is made up of 13 amino acids. CDR3 in DNA: TGTGCCAGCAGCTCCTCCATTATCTACGAGCAGTACTTC. Its protein product is CASSSSIIYEQYF.

This chain uses TRBV10-3 with TRBJ2-7; 7 nucleotides align to TRBD2. The better agreement between TRBJ2-1 and the DNA end casts doubt on the J call. The CDR3 contains 14 residues. Germline values: CDR1 ENHRY, CDR2 SYGVKD. The CDR3 sequence is CAISVSGRYNEQFF. DNA of the CDR3: TGTGCCATCAGTGTTAGCGGGCGGTACAATGAGCAGTTCTTC.

The J gene is TRBJ2-2, the V gene TRBV4-2; D call uncertain. Trimming shortened V by 1 base and J by 1 base, and 4 bases separated the two germline ends. The CDR3 sequence is 14 residues long. In germline, CDR1 is LGHNA, CDR2 YNFKEQ. The CDR3 protein is CASSQGQNTGELFF. CDR3 sequence (DNA): TGTGCCAGCAGCCAAGGTCAGAACACCGGGGAGCTGTTTTTT.

This clonotype was found a few times. This chain links TRBV6-2 or TRBV6-3 with TRBJ1-1; TRBD1 is a possible D gene (5 bases). Between the trimmed V and J ends, which lost 7 bases and 1 base, there was a span of 19 bases. This CDR3 has 16 amino acids. Germline assignment: CDR1 MNHEY and CDR2 SVGEGT. The CDR3: CASMGRGRRGNTEAFF. CDR3 nucleotides: TGTGCCAGCATGGGAAGGGGTAGGCGTGGGAACACTGAAGCTTTCTTT.

The chain couples TRBV20-1 to TRBJ1-1; TRBD1 matches at 8 bases. This CDR3 is built from 14 residues. Germline CDR1 is DFQATT and CDR2 is SNEGSKA (reference sequence). The ends lost 3 bases at V and 5 bases at J; junction bases unmatched: 8. As DNA, the CDR3 is TGCAGTGCTAGCGGCCAGGGGGCGCGAACTGAAGCTTTCTTT. This sequence encodes CSASGQGARTEAFF.

This clonotype was counted many times. The V and J genes are TRBV20-1 and TRBJ2-7; 9 bases match TRBD1. The CDR3 is made up of 14 amino acids. Trimming at V came to 5 bases and at J to 5 bases, leaving 10 bases not matched to a gene. Germline assignment: CDR1 DFQATT and CDR2 SNEGSKA (reference sequence). The CDR3 DNA reads TGCAGTGCTCCTAAGCCGGGACAGGGCAACGAGCAGTACTTC. Translated, it gives CSAPKPGQGNEQYF.

This chain connects TRBV3-1 to TRBJ1-6; D is perhaps TRBD1 (5 bases). Trimming took 0 bases from V and 11 from J, leaving 14 bases between them. From germline, CDR1 is LGHDT and CDR2 YNNKEL (reference sequence). CDR3 size: 15 residues. The CDR3 nucleotides are TGTGCCAGCAGCCAAGATTATCGGCTAGGGGCACCCCTCCACTTT. Residues: CASSQDYRLGAPLHF.

This chain links TRBV29-1 with TRBJ1-1; 7 positions agree with TRBD1. Germline CDR1 is SQVTM and CDR2 is ANQGSEA. This CDR3 contains 13 residues. CDR3 sequence reads: CIAVTGKGTEAFF. The CDR3 nucleotides are TGCATCGCCGTGACAGGGAAAGGAACTGAAGCTTTCTTT.

This sequence joins TRBV28 and TRBJ1-5; D is unresolved. Trimming shortened V by 4 bases and J by 4 bases, and 5 bases separated the two germline ends. The CDR3 runs to 12 residues. CDR1 MDHEN and CDR2 SYDVKM come from the germline V gene. The CDR3 loop is CASSSLNQPQHF. The CDR3 DNA reads TGTGCCAGCAGTTCCTTGAATCAGCCCCAGCATTTT.

There are many counts of this clonotype. The chain employs TRBV9 and TRBJ1-3, with D perhaps TRBD1 (5 bases). Germline V gene sequence: CDR1 SGDLS, CDR2 YYNGEE. This CDR3 is 14 amino acids long. Trimming shortened V by 6 bases and J by 0 bases, and 10 bases separated the two germline ends. The CDR3 is CASNRGTSGNTIYF. The CDR3 DNA sequence: TGTGCCAGCAACCGGGGGACCTCTGGAAACACCATATATTTT.

The chain uses TRBV7-9 and TRBJ2-3; no clear D gene. The CDR3 is made up of 14 amino acids. Germline CDR1 reads SEHNR; CDR2 reads FQNEAQ (reference sequence). Between the trimmed V and J ends, which lost 4 bases and 3 bases, there was a span of 11 bases. The CDR3: CASSSLAFTDTQYF. Here the CDR3 DNA reads TGTGCCAGCAGCTCTCTGGCCTTTACAGATACGCAGTATTTT.